This T cell receptor (beta chain) was sequenced in a study of OX40 agonist ivuxolimab in advanced cancers. Across the study: Allowance was made for prior anti-PD-1, anti-PD-L1 or anti-CTLA-4 therapy, and approximately 40% had some. Points from the study as a whole: CD8+ T cells averaged more expanded clones than CD4+. Circulating CD4+ and CD8+ T cells showed clonal expansion by week 6 at 0.1 to 3.0 mg/kg.

Baseline, cycle 4 day 1, and cycle 7 day 1 were the blood sampling points. Produced via immunoSEQ multiplex PCR; TCRdb's table is partial and in-frame only. This table holds around 53,000 clones, over 90% found once. On this clone itself: No antigen is known for it.

CDR1 is ENHRY and CDR2 is SYGVKD in the germline V gene. V lost 6 bases to trimming and J lost 0 bases, with 11 bases between them. This CDR3 is built from 15 residues. The chain links TRBV10-3 to TRBJ2-2; TRBD1 is a possible D gene (6 bases). The TCR was taken from an adult with an advanced solid tumor such as melanoma, head and neck, liver or kidney cancer. This specimen was CD4+ or CD8+ T cells sorted from blood, taken in a trial of the OX40 agonist ivuxolimab. CDR3 bases: TGTGCCATCAGAGGACAGATCGCGAACACCGGGGAGCTGTTTTTT. This sequence encodes CAIRGQIANTGELFF.